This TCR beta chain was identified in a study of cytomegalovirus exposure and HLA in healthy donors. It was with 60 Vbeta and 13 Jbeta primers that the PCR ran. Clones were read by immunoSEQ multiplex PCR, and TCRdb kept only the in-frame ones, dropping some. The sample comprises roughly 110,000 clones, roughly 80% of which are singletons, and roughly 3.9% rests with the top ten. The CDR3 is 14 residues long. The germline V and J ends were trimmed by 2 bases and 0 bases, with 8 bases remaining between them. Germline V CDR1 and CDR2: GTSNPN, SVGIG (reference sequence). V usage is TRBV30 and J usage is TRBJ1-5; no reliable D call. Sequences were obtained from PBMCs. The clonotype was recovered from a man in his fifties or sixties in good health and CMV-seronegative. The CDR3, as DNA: TGTGCCTGGAGTACAGAGAATAGCAATCAGCCCCAGCATTTT. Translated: CAWSTENSNQPQHF.